This T cell receptor beta chain stems from a study of blood T cells in healthy people across ages. This clonotype came up many times. The CDR3 has 13 amino acids. With V trimmed by 10 bases and J by 2 bases, 5 bases remained unmatched. The germline V gene encodes CDR1 MDHEN and CDR2 SYDVKM. With a J-beta primer mix and a sample-barcoded 5' primer, a second PCR ran roughly 7 to 11 cycles. From the 5' RACE reads, TCRdb called clonotypes with MiXCR, one entry per CDR3 protein. The profile covers hundreds of thousands of distinct CDR3 sequences, with over 40% appearing a single time and 25% to 30% taken by the ten largest.

The V call is TRBV28, the J call TRBJ2-7; TRBD2 agrees at 10 bases. Sequences were obtained from blood. The clonotype originates from an older man in good health. In nucleotides, the CDR3 is TGTGCCACCGGACTAGCGGCCCCCTACGAGCAGTACTTC. Its translation: CATGLAAPYEQYF. Combining the CDR3 with reference TRBV28 and TRBJ2-7 gives the whole variable domain DVKVTQSSRYLVKRTGEKVFLECVQDMDHENMFWYRQDPGLGLRLIYFSYDVKMKEKGDIPEGYSVSREKKERFSLILESASTNQTSMYLCATGLAAPYEQYFGPGTRLTVT.